These 10 T cell receptor beta chains originate from one sample sequenced in a study of CXCR3-negative and CXCR3-positive naive CD8 T cells (dated by TCRdb to between 2017 and 2020). These receptors' antigens are unknown. What the work shows at the level of the full study, not this receptor alone: TRB CDR3s from CXCR3-positive naive cells showed higher hydrophobicity (lower Kidera factor 4), lower energy, and higher strength and volume indices than CXCR3-negative naive cells.

These reads were obtained on a NextSeq 550. The Human TCR Profiling Kit (MiLaboratory) was used to make UMI-labeled 5' RACE TRB cDNA libraries. Reads reprocessed by TCRdb are summarized as one entry per CDR3 protein sequence, and DNA is absent. This specimen's table enumerates about 140,000 distinct CDR3 sequences. The ten top clones hold 0.41% of the sample. What was sequenced was naive CXCR3+ CD8+ T cells from blood. In the paper's terms, the cell subset or site label means: CD45RO-CCR7+CD27+CD95- naive CD8+ T cells expressing CXCR3 (TNR3+). The receptors stem from a human donor in good health. Some clones in this sample may be carry-over from other donors' samples.

V is TRBV7-9 and J is TRBJ2-7; TCRdb's assignment of TRBD1 cannot be checked, as there is no DNA. The CDR3 runs 14 residues. CDR1 and CDR2 from the germline V gene are SEHNR and FQNEAQ (reference sequence). The CDR3 reads CASSHTGVAYEQYF.

V gene TRBV15 combines with J gene TRBJ2-7. Germline CDR1 LNHNV, CDR2 YYDKDF (reference sequence). The CDR3 length is 15 residues. CDR3 amino acids: CATSREYIGDSEQYF.

V usage is TRBV18 and J usage is TRBJ2-1. Germline V gene sequence: CDR1 KGHSH, CDR2 LQKENI. CDR3 size: 16 residues. CDR3 loop: CASSPPGGLSYNEQFF.

V and J are TRBV7-2 and TRBJ1-1; absent DNA, TCRdb's TRBD1 call cannot be checked. Per germline, CDR1 SGHTA and CDR2 FQGNSA. The CDR3 is 14 amino acids. CDR3 loop: CASSFTGTGDKAFF.

The rearrangement uses TRBV4-1 and TRBJ2-5; TCRdb gives TRBD1 as the D gene, but with no DNA this cannot be confirmed. Germline CDR1 is MGHRA and CDR2 is YSYEKL. This CDR3 is built from 14 residues. CDR3 protein: CASSHWDREETQYF.

The rearrangement links TRBV28 to TRBJ2-7; TCRdb calls TRBD2, which cannot be checked without DNA. There are 15 residues in the CDR3. The germline V gene has CDR1 MDHEN and CDR2 SYDVKM. CDR3 sequence: CASSFATSGNYEQYF.

CDR3 region: CAWSNPNSLNEKLFF. The chain has TRBV30 and TRBJ1-4. Germline loops: CDR1 GTSNPN, CDR2 SVGIG (reference sequence). This CDR3 comprises 15 residues. The full variable domain, rest sourced from reference TRBV30 and TRBJ1-4, is SQTIHQWPATLVQPVGSPLSLECTVEGTSNPNLYWYRQAAGRGLQLLFYSVGIGQISSEVPQNLSASRPQDRQFILSSKKLLLSDSGFYLCAWSNPNSLNEKLFFGSGTQLSVL.

V and J are TRBV12-3 or TRBV12-4 and TRBJ1-5; there is no DNA to check the TCRdb D call of TRBD1. The CDR3 totals 15 residues. CDR3 region: CASRSGQNSNQPQHF.

This chain's CDR3 is CSVEEQGRFEQYF. The V call is TRBV29-1, the J call TRBJ2-7; absent DNA, TCRdb's TRBD1 call cannot be checked. In germline, CDR1 is SQVTM, CDR2 ANQGSEA. The CDR3 runs 13 residues.

This chain connects TRBV6-6 to TRBJ1-1. From germline, CDR1 is MNHNY and CDR2 SVGAGI (reference sequence). The CDR3 contains 11 residues. This CDR3 is CASSYSIEAFF.